This TCR beta chain was found in a study of blood T cells in healthy people across ages. Study-level results: Unsorted PBMCs blocked a conclusive comparison of naive and antigen-experienced cells. Estimates of total diversity, which came from one million sequenced T cells, were considered to be underestimates.

CDR1 and CDR2 from the germline V gene are SQVTM and ANQGSEA. V shed 4 bases and J shed 6 bases, with 16 bases lying between them. CDR3 length equals 14 residues. This clonotype was detected a few times. Its antigen remains unidentified. Total RNA, at least 6 micrograms per sample, was extracted from PBMCs. A second PCR of roughly 7 to 11 cycles used a sample-barcoded 5' primer and a J-beta primer mix. A minimum of 2.5 million CDR3-containing paired-end reads was obtained for each sample. One entry per CDR3 protein, called by TCRdb with MiXCR from the 5' RACE reads. The sample includes approximately 2,000,000 distinct CDR3 sequences, more than 35% of them seen just once.

Sequenced input: blood. This sequence originates from a human donor in good health. The rearrangement joins TRBV29-1 to TRBJ2-1; D could derive from TRBD1 or TRBD2 (6 bases each). The CDR3 spells CSVGGGSRPNEQFF. The CDR3, as DNA: TGCAGCGTTGGAGGGGGGAGTAGACCCAATGAGCAGTTCTTC.